Following are 21 T cell receptor beta chains from one sample sequenced in a study of blood T cell repertoires in COVID-19. Some clones are missing from TCRdb's copy, which holds only in-frame ones; the method was immunoSEQ multiplex PCR. The sample comprises about 330,000 clones, 70% to 90% of which are singletons, and about 5.7% rests with the top ten. The sequenced material came from PBMCs or T cells enriched from blood (not recorded which). The receptors stem from a woman aged 25 to 39 who had recovered from COVID-19.

The genes are TRBV7-2 and TRBJ2-5; no reliable D call. The ends were cut back, 1 base at V and 7 bases at J, with 13 bases in the middle. Germline V CDR1 and CDR2: SGHTA, FQGNSA. The CDR3 is 14 residues long. CDR3 region: CASSLVSARWTQYF. As DNA, the CDR3 is TGTGCCAGCAGCTTAGTCAGTGCTAGGTGGACCCAGTACTTC.

V and J are TRBV15 and TRBJ1-2; D is perhaps TRBD1 (6 bases). This CDR3 spans 12 amino acids. Trimming shortened V by 5 bases and J by 5 bases, and 9 bases separated the two germline ends. The germline V gene encodes CDR1 LNHNV and CDR2 YYDKDF (reference sequence). The DNA of the CDR3 is TGTGCCACCAGCGGGACATCATATGGCTACACCTTC. Its protein is CATSGTSYGYTF.

The chain employs TRBV18 and TRBJ1-1; a weak D match, TRBD1 (5 bases). The V end was cut by 0 bases, the J end by 1 base, with 9 bases between. The CDR3 runs to 15 residues. From germline, CDR1 is KGHSH and CDR2 LQKENI. Here the CDR3 DNA reads TGTGCCAGCTCACCACCGAAGCAGGGGAACACTGAAGCTTTCTTT. Translation: CASSPPKQGNTEAFF.

CDR3 sequence reads: CASTQRGGNTGELFF. The CDR3 DNA reads as TGTGCCAGTACCCAGCGGGGGGGCAACACCGGGGAGCTGTTTTTT. The gene calls are TRBV19 and TRBJ2-2; 10 nucleotides agree with TRBD2. CDR1 and CDR2 (germline): LNHDA, SQIVND (reference sequence). The V segment lost 7 bases and the J segment 2 bases; nucleotides outside the gene matches: 4. This CDR3 is 15 amino acids long.

This rearrangement joins TRBV5-1 to TRBJ1-1; tentatively, D is TRBD1 (6 bases). The CDR3 has 17 residues. The germline gives CDR1 SGHRS, CDR2 YFSETQ. Trimming stripped 3 bases from V and 1 base from J, with 19 bases between. CDR3 sequence (DNA): TGCGCCAGCAGCTGGGGGACAACAGGGTTTGGGAACACTGAAGCTTTCTTT. Protein product: CASSWGTTGFGNTEAFF.

The chain is built from TRBV2 and TRBJ1-2, with D possibly being TRBD1 (6 bases). The CDR3 consists of 13 residues. Trimming stripped 6 bases from V and 5 bases from J, with 13 bases between. Germline lookup yields CDR1 SNHLY and CDR2 FYNNEI. The CDR3 nucleotides read TGTGCCAGCAGCGAGGGGGAGGGATATGGCTACACCTTC. Amino acid sequence: CASSEGEGYGYTF. The variable domain in full, with the rest retrieved from reference TRBV2 and TRBJ1-2, is EPEVTQTPSHQVTQMGQEVILRCVPISNHLYFYWYRQILGQKVEFLVSFYNNEISEKSEIFDDQFSVERPDGSNFTLKIRSTKLEDSAMYFCASSEGEGYGYTFGSGTRLTVV.

The rearrangement links TRBV4-3 to TRBJ2-7, with TRBD2 identical over 8 bases. The CDR3 extends over 16 amino acids. Unmatched junction bases numbered 8, after V lost 1 base and J lost 3 bases. Germline-derived CDR1 and CDR2 are LGHNA and YSLEER. CDR3 coding DNA: TGCGCCAGCAGCCAAGGGGGCGGGGGGAAGGGCTACGAGCAGTACTTC. Translated, it gives CASSQGGGGKGYEQYF.

The CDR3 coding sequence is TGTGCCAGTAGTCGCGGACAGGGGTCGGTAGATCCCTATGGCTACACCTTC. This translates into CASSRGQGSVDPYGYTF. The chain couples TRBV19 to TRBJ1-2, with 9 positions matching TRBD1. Germline values: CDR1 LNHDA, CDR2 SQIVND (reference sequence). The V and J ends lost 5 bases and 4 bases, in that order; junction bases with no gene match: 14. The CDR3 covers 17 residues.

This clone appeared a single time. The chain joins TRBV10-2 to TRBJ1-4; the D is unclear. The germline V gene has CDR1 WSHSY and CDR2 SAAADI. The length of the CDR3 is 14 residues. V lost 6 bases, J lost 6 bases, and 14 bases lay in between. The CDR3 sequence is CASRATGRDEKLFF. CDR3 sequence (DNA): TGCGCCAGCAGGGCGACTGGGAGGGATGAAAAACTGTTTTTT.

The chain has TRBV19 and TRBJ2-3, with a possible D match to TRBD2 (5 bases). The CDR3 totals 16 residues. Trimming pared 5 bases from V and 6 bases from J, leaving 21 bases between. CDR1 and CDR2 (germline): LNHDA, SQIVND (reference sequence). CDR3 nucleotide sequence: TGTGCCAGTAGTCCCCTTCGCGAGGGTTTTCAGGATACGCAGTATTTT. It yields the protein CASSPLREGFQDTQYF.

This chain joins TRBV10-2 and TRBJ1-5, with unresolved D. The ends were cut back, 3 bases at V and 4 bases at J, with 10 bases in the middle. The CDR3 is 14 amino acids. Germline V CDR1 and CDR2: WSHSY, SAAADI. The CDR3 DNA sequence: TGCGCCAGCAGTGACTGGCCGACTAATCAGCCCCAGCATTTT. Encoded protein: CASSDWPTNQPQHF.

This sequence joins TRBV19 and TRBJ2-1, with 7 bases lining up with TRBD1. After removal of 10 bases from V and 7 bases from J, the junction contained 7 bases not matched to a gene. The CDR3 sequence is 12 residues long. CDR1 LNHDA and CDR2 SQIVND come from the germline V gene (reference sequence). The CDR3 loop reads CATRDSWNEQFF. The CDR3, as DNA: TGTGCCACTAGGGACAGTTGGAATGAGCAGTTCTTC.

The chain carries TRBV3-1 (or the pseudogene TRBV3-2) and TRBJ1-2, with TRBD1 identical over 8 bases. This CDR3 contains 17 residues. Trimming took 1 base from V and 1 from J; bases not matched to a gene: 8. CDR1 is LGHDT and CDR2 is YNNKEL in the germline V gene (reference sequence). CDR3 DNA sequence: TGTGCCAGCAGCCAAGTCGGGGCAGGGGGCTTTAACTATGGCTACACCTTC. This codes for CASSQVGAGGFNYGYTF.

This chain uses TRBV4-2 with TRBJ2-1; 12 nucleotides align to TRBD2. V lost 4 bases and J lost 5; bases outside the gene matches: 3. The V gene's germline CDR1 is LGHNA and CDR2 YNFKEQ. The CDR3 totals 15 residues. The CDR3 loop reads CASSPSGGGDNEQFF. As DNA, the CDR3 is TGTGCCAGCAGCCCTAGCGGGGGGGGTGACAATGAGCAGTTCTTC.

This clone came up once. The J gene is TRBJ2-5, the V gene TRBV19; 8 nucleotides align to TRBD1. V was pared by 6 bases and J by 5 bases, with 17 bases of the junction left unmatched. CDR1 and CDR2 from the germline V gene are LNHDA and SQIVND (reference sequence). This CDR3 region has 17 residues. This chain's CDR3 is CASRLTDGQGGGETQYF. Here the CDR3 DNA reads TGTGCCAGTAGGTTGACCGACGGACAGGGAGGTGGGGAGACCCAGTACTTC.

The chain is built from TRBV24-1 and TRBJ2-4; 8 bases match TRBD1. V dropped 4 bases and J dropped 8; count of bases not matched to a gene: 9. Germline lookup yields CDR1 KGHDR and CDR2 SFDVKD. There are 15 residues in the CDR3. This CDR3 is CATSDRLTGVDIQYF. CDR3 in DNA: TGTGCCACCAGTGACCGGTTGACAGGGGTGGACATTCAGTACTTC.

This chain links TRBV7-9 with TRBJ1-1; no clear D. Trimming removed 4 bases at V and 1 base at J, with 13 bases between. The germline V gene encodes CDR1 SEHNR and CDR2 FQNEAQ (reference sequence). This CDR3 is built from 15 residues. CDR3 DNA sequence: TGTGCCAGCAGCTCTGCACCGAGACAGAACACTGAAGCTTTCTTT. Translated, it gives CASSSAPRQNTEAFF.

The V gene is TRBV6-5, the J gene TRBJ2-5; D might be TRBD1 (5 bases). The CDR3 is made up of 15 amino acids. Deletions cut 2 bases from V and 6 bases from J, with 16 bases between. CDR1 and CDR2 (germline): MNHEY, SVGAGI. The CDR3 here is CASSYQAGILKTQYF. The CDR3 DNA reads as TGTGCCAGCAGTTACCAGGCAGGGATTTTGAAGACCCAGTACTTC.

The genes are TRBV4-1 and TRBJ1-2; weak D call: TRBD1 (6 bases). The CDR3 consists of 15 residues. Trimming cost V 4 bases and J 2 bases, with 14 bases left between them. CDR1 and CDR2 from the germline V gene are MGHRA and YSYEKL. CDR3 nucleotide sequence: TGCGCCAGCAGCCCCCCGGGCGGGGGCAACTATGGCTACACCTTC. It is translated as CASSPPGGGNYGYTF.

The genes are TRBV5-1 and TRBJ1-1; D is uncertain. The CDR3 loop spans 13 amino acids. CDR1 is SGHRS, CDR2 YFSETQ, per germline. V shed 2 bases and J shed 0 bases, with 5 bases lying between them. The CDR3 loop reads CASSLSVNTEAFF. The CDR3 region has the DNA TGCGCCAGCAGCTTAAGCGTGAACACTGAAGCTTTCTTT.

In regard to this clone: This sample also contains other DNA sequences that code for the same CDR3. This chain links TRBV5-1 with TRBJ2-5; a possible D gene is TRBD2 (5 bases). V was clipped by 4 bases and J by 2 bases, with 12 bases between them. From germline, CDR1 is SGHRS and CDR2 YFSETQ. The CDR3 is made up of 14 amino acids. Here the CDR3 reads CASSPGSTQETQYF. The DNA of the CDR3 is TGCGCCAGCAGCCCGGGGTCCACTCAAGAGACCCAGTACTTC.